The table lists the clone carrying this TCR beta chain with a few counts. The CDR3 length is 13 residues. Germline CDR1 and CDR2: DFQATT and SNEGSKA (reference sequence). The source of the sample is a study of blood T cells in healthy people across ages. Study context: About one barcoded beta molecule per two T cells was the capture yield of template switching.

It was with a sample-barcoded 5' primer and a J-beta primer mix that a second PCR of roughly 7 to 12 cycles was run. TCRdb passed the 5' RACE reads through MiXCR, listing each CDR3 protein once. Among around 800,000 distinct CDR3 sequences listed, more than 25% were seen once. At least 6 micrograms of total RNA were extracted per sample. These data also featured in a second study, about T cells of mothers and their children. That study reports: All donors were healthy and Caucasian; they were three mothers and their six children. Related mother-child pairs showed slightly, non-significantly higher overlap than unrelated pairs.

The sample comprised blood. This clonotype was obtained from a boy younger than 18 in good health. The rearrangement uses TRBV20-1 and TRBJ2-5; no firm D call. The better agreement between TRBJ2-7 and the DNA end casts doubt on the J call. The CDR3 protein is CSARGRVSYEQYF. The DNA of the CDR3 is TGCAGTGCTAGAGGCCGGGTTTCCTACGAGCAGTACTTC.